The text below deals with one T cell receptor beta chain. Its antigen is undetermined. This entry belongs to a study of blood T cells in healthy people across ages. Broader study findings: Strong correlation existed between TCR beta diversity and naive T cell percentage. Older individuals had lower TCR beta diversity per million T cells (the decline was roughly linear).

CDR1 and CDR2 from the germline V gene are MDHEN and SYDVKM. The J segment lost 10 bases and the V segment lost 8 bases, leaving 5 bases of the junction unmatched. The CDR3 length is 12 residues. Then a second PCR, running roughly 7 to 12 cycles, was carried out with a sample-barcoded 5' primer and a J-beta primer mix. One entry per CDR3 protein results from TCRdb running MiXCR on the 5' RACE reads. Of about 1,800,000 distinct CDR3 sequences listed, roughly 30% were seen once; the top ten hold 6.5% to 8.5%. This chain links TRBV28 with TRBJ2-1, with TRBD1 matching over 10 bases. The sequence was obtained from a woman in her thirties in good health. Sequences were obtained from blood. The CDR3 DNA follows: TGTGCCAGCGTGACAGGGGGCAACGAGCAGTTCTTC. Its translation is CASVTGGNEQFF.